The source of this T cell receptor beta chain is a study of identical twins. Study-wide findings and caveats: The study reached conclusions through statistical analysis that was cross-sectional, not following the same donors.

Healthy Caucasians made up all donors. MiXCR, run by TCRdb on the 5' RACE reads, gives a single entry per CDR3 protein. The sample lists approximately 1.8 million distinct CDR3 sequences; around 33% were seen once. On this clonotype itself: Its antigen is as yet unknown.

Trimming removed 7 bases at V and 3 bases at J, with 15 bases between. Germline V CDR1 and CDR2: MNHNY, SVGAGI (reference sequence). The CDR3 spans 14 residues. This TCR was recovered from a newborn girl in good health. The chain recombines TRBV6-6 with TRBJ1-1, with D perhaps matching TRBD1 (6 bases). Material for sequencing was cord blood. The CDR3, as DNA: TGTGCCAGCACCTACGGGGGGGGGCACACTGAAGCTTTCTTT. Encoded protein: CASTYGGGHTEAFF.